The next 20 T cell receptor beta chains were all read from a single sample in a study of cytomegalovirus exposure and HLA in healthy donors. Use of 60 Vbeta and 13 Jbeta primers characterized the PCR. Using immunoSEQ multiplex PCR, the repertoire was profiled, and TCRdb retains in-frame clones only, with some absent. The sample lists about 160,000 clones; around 76% were seen once. Material for sequencing was PBMCs. These receptors were obtained from a female donor in good health and CMV-seronegative.

The chain's CDR3 is CASSPAGVPYEQYF. The CDR3 DNA sequence: TGTGCCAGCAGCCCAGCGGGGGTCCCCTACGAGCAGTACTTC. The rearrangement joins TRBV7-7 to TRBJ2-7, with 8 bases identical to TRBD2. The ends lost 5 bases at V and 2 bases at J; junction bases unmatched: 5. The CDR3 is 14 residues long. The germline V gene encodes CDR1 SSHAT and CDR2 FNYEAQ (reference sequence).

This clone was counted a single time. The chain has TRBV6-1 and TRBJ1-2; 9 bases map to TRBD1. The ends lost 1 base at V and 8 bases at J; junction bases unmatched: 5. The length of the CDR3 is 14 residues. Germline CDR1 reads MNHNS; CDR2 reads SASEGT. CDR3 protein: CASSEVGTGLGYTF. The CDR3 DNA reads TGTGCCAGCAGTGAAGTCGGGACAGGGCTCGGCTACACCTTC.

This chain uses TRBV6-5 with TRBJ2-7, with a weak D call TRBD1 (6 bases). V lost 0 bases and J 1 base, leaving 10 bases between the germline ends. This CDR3 region has 15 residues. Germline CDR1 is MNHEY and CDR2 is SVGAGI. In DNA form, the CDR3 reads TGTGCCAGCAGTTACTCCAGACAGGTATCCTACGAGCAGTACTTC. This translates into CASSYSRQVSYEQYF.

The V gene is TRBV5-1, the J gene TRBJ2-5; D may be TRBD2 (8 bases). V gave up 4 bases and J gave up 5 bases, with 12 bases separating them. The CDR3 is 13 amino acids. Germline V gives CDR1 SGHRS, CDR2 YFSETQ. The CDR3 is CASSREGAETQYF. The CDR3 bases are TGCGCCAGCAGCCGGGAGGGGGCGGAGACCCAGTACTTC.

V gene TRBV4-2 combines with J gene TRBJ2-2; perhaps TRBD2 as D (6 bases). Per the germline V gene, CDR1 is LGHNA and CDR2 is YNFKEQ. The CDR3 contains 15 residues. The germline V and J ends were trimmed by 8 bases and 6 bases, with 19 bases remaining between them. The CDR3 DNA sequence: TGTGCCAGCCTTAACCGGGACTTAAGCCCCGGGGAGCTGTTTTTT. As protein: CASLNRDLSPGELFF.

This clone has ten or more counts. This chain connects TRBV7-9 to TRBJ1-5; maybe TRBD1 (6 bases). V lost 4 bases to trimming and J lost 5 bases, with 15 bases between them. CDR1 is SEHNR and CDR2 is FQNEAQ in the germline V gene (reference sequence). CDR3 length: 15 residues. As DNA, the CDR3 is TGTGCCAGCAGCTCCGGTTCACCAGGGGATCAGCCCCAGCATTTT. This gives the protein CASSSGSPGDQPQHF.

This clone was counted a few times. The chain carries TRBV11-1 and TRBJ2-7; possibly TRBD1 for D (6 bases). The CDR3 is 13 amino acids. V lost 5 bases to trimming and J lost 5 bases, with 13 bases between them. In germline, CDR1 is SGHAT, CDR2 FQDESV (reference sequence). The CDR3 DNA follows: TGTGCCAGCAGCCATAGGGACAACCACGAGCAGTACTTC. This encodes CASSHRDNHEQYF.

J is TRBJ2-1 and V is TRBV30; 10 bases fit TRBD2. V dropped 3 bases and J dropped 16; count of bases not matched to a gene: 9. Germline V CDR1 and CDR2: GTSNPN, SVGIG (reference sequence). This CDR3 is 12 amino acids long. CDR3 sequence: CAWRERAGGHFF. The CDR3 nucleotides are TGTGCCTGGAGGGAAAGAGCGGGAGGGCATTTCTTC.

The chain combines TRBV11-3 with TRBJ2-3; D unresolved. The germline V and J ends were trimmed by 2 bases and 2 bases, with 5 bases remaining between them. Germline V gives CDR1 SGHNT, CDR2 YENEEA. The CDR3 spans 13 residues. The CDR3 DNA follows: TGTGCCAGCAGCTTACGAGTCACAGATACGCAGTATTTT. Its protein is CASSLRVTDTQYF.

J is TRBJ1-3 and V is TRBV5-6; 8 bases align to TRBD1. Trimming at V came to 4 bases and at J to 8 bases, leaving 17 bases not matched to a gene. The CDR3 has 17 amino acids. The germline V gene encodes CDR1 SGHDT and CDR2 YYEEEE. CDR3 in amino acids: CASSGWGQVPYQDTIYF. In nucleotides, the CDR3 is TGTGCCAGCAGCGGGTGGGGACAGGTCCCATACCAAGACACCATATATTTT. Variable domain in full (rest from reference TRBV5-6 and TRBJ1-3): DAGVTQSPTHLIKTRGQQVTLRCSPKSGHDTVSWYQQALGQGPQFIFQYYEEEERQRGNFPDRFSGHQFPNYSSELNVNALLLGDSALYLCASSGWGQVPYQDTIYFGEGSWLTVV.

This clone was detected only once. The V and J genes are TRBV29-1 and TRBJ2-3; 9 nucleotides agree with TRBD1. Germline CDR1 SQVTM, CDR2 ANQGSEA. CDR3 size: 16 residues. The V and J ends lost 6 bases and 1 base, in that order; junction bases with no gene match: 11. Written as DNA, the CDR3 is TGCAGCGTCGCCGGGACAGGGATCCACGGCACAGATACGCAGTATTTT. It translates to CSVAGTGIHGTDTQYF.

The V gene is TRBV7-9, the J gene TRBJ2-5; D unclear. This CDR3 is 13 amino acids long. Between the trimmed V and J ends, which lost 5 bases and 1 base, there was a span of 8 bases. Germline V gene lookup returns CDR1 SEHNR and CDR2 FQNEAQ (reference sequence). CDR3 amino acids: CASSLRLQETQYF. CDR3 coding DNA: TGTGCCAGCAGCCTCAGACTCCAAGAGACCCAGTACTTC.

V is TRBV14 and J is TRBJ2-5; possible D gene TRBD2, 6 bases. CDR1 and CDR2 from the germline V gene are SGHDN and FVKESK. The CDR3 is 14 residues long. V dropped 4 bases and J dropped 2 bases, with 11 bases sitting between them. CDR3 nucleotide sequence: TGTGCCAGCAGCCTACGGGACTTGCAAGAGACCCAGTACTTC. It is translated as CASSLRDLQETQYF.

This clone was observed a few times. The DNA is omitted, as the CDR3 cannot be located on it reliably, and the CDR3 follows TCRdb's listing. J is TRBJ2-1 and V is TRBV6-1; whether TRBD1, the table's D call, matches the DNA was not checked. Germline CDR1 reads MNHNS; CDR2 reads SASEGT. The CDR3 length is 14 residues, termini included. CDR3 sequence reads: CASSEVRARGEQFF.

This clone was detected once. CDR3 nucleotide sequence: TGTGCCAGCAGTGAAGCGCGGGGGACGAACACCGGGGAGCTGTTTTTT. Its translation: CASSEARGTNTGELFF. The chain uses TRBV6-1 and TRBJ2-2; 7 nucleotides align to TRBD2. The J segment lost 0 bases and the V segment lost 0 bases, leaving 1 base of the junction unmatched. Germline CDR1 and CDR2: MNHNS and SASEGT. The CDR3 consists of 16 residues.

This rearrangement joins TRBV7-2 to TRBJ2-7, with 10 bases identical to TRBD1. Trimming cost V 4 bases and J 2 bases; bases outside gene matches: 2. CDR1 is SGHTA and CDR2 is FQGNSA in the germline V gene. CDR3 length: 14 residues. CDR3 protein: CASSSGTGAYEQYF. The CDR3 nucleotides are TGTGCCAGCAGCTCCGGGACAGGGGCCTACGAGCAGTACTTC.

The chain recombines TRBV6-4 with TRBJ1-1; D might be TRBD1 (6 bases). The CDR3 is 15 amino acids. Germline CDR1 MRHNA, CDR2 SNTAGT. Trimming shortened V by 6 bases and J by 1 base, and 15 bases separated the two germline ends. The CDR3 nucleotides are TGTGCCAGCAGAACGGGACGAGGGGGGAACACTGAAGCTTTCTTT. Its translation is CASRTGRGGNTEAFF.

This clone is labeled as large. This chain uses TRBV6-4 with TRBJ2-3, with TRBD2 as a possible D gene (7 bases). Trimming stripped 5 bases from V and 6 bases from J, with 18 bases between. The CDR3 is 15 residues long. CDR1 is MRHNA and CDR2 is SNTAGT in the germline V gene. CDR3 region: CASSPNRGGGDTQYF. As DNA, the CDR3 is TGTGCCAGCAGTCCCAACAGAGGGGGAGGGGATACGCAGTATTTT.

This clone has a handful of counts. The chain links TRBV7-2 to TRBJ1-5, with TRBD1 matching over 9 bases. Germline V gene sequence: CDR1 SGHTA, CDR2 FQGNSA. This CDR3 is built from 14 residues. After removal of 5 bases from V and 7 bases from J, the junction contained 6 bases not matched to a gene. The CDR3 spells CASSPTGGGQPQHF. The CDR3 nucleotides are TGTGCCAGCAGCCCGACAGGGGGAGGACAGCCCCAGCATTTT.

This clone was found once. The chain has TRBV1 and TRBJ2-5; the D call TRBD2 from the table was never checked on the DNA. TRBV1 is a pseudogene. The CDR3 length is 17 residues. The CDR3 protein is CTSSQEPTGGAQETQYF. CDR3 nucleotides: TGCACCAGCAGCCAAGAACCTACGGGGGGGGCTCAAGAGACCCAGTACTTC.